One and the same sample provided the 10 T cell receptor beta chains below, sequenced in a study of regulatory T cells in long-lasting Graves disease. CDR3 regions were amplified by Arm-PCR using iRepertoire HTBI primers to build TCR beta libraries. One entry per CDR3 protein, called by TCRdb with MiXCR from the multiplex PCR reads. The sample carries 450,000 to 600,000 distinct CDR3 sequences, about 14% recorded once. Time point in this sample: newly diagnosed GD, antithyroid drugs for less than 3 months. RNA extracted from PBMCs served as the sequencing template. The sample was also reused in another study, on T cells in Graves' hyperthyroidism and ophthalmopathy.

The sequences come from peripheral blood mononuclear cells (PBMCs), collected at new diagnosis, from a patient treated with antithyroid drugs. The receptors shown here come from a man under 40 with Graves disease.

This clonotype was recorded many times. V usage is TRBV7-2 and J usage is TRBJ2-4; perhaps TRBD1 as D (6 bases). The V gene's germline CDR1 is SGHTA and CDR2 FQGNSA. This CDR3 comprises 14 residues. Between the trimmed V and J ends, which lost 4 bases and 6 bases, there was a span of 13 bases. The CDR3 reads CASSSTGTLNIQYF. CDR3 DNA sequence: TGTGCCAGCAGCTCTACCGGGACACTAAACATTCAGTACTTC.

A word on this clonotype: This is likely an artifact of a read error, given a far larger clone one base away. The chain recombines TRBV10-3 with TRBJ2-7; possibly TRBD1 for D (5 bases). CDR1 is ENHRY and CDR2 is SYGVKD in the germline V gene. This CDR3 has 14 residues. Between the trimmed V and J ends, which lost 5 bases and 5 bases, there was a span of 16 bases. The CDR3 here is CAISPGQPGNEQYF. The CDR3 nucleotides are TGTGCCATCAGTCCCGGACAACCTGGCAACGAGCAGTACTTC.

The table lists this clonotype with a few counts. The V and J genes are TRBV6-1 and TRBJ2-6; 7 nucleotides line up with TRBD2. The ends lost 7 bases at V and 0 bases at J; junction bases unmatched: 3. In germline, CDR1 is MNHNS, CDR2 SASEGT. CDR3 length: 15 amino acids. In DNA, the CDR3 is TGTGCCAGCATGGGGGGGGGCTCTGGGGCCAACGTCCTGACTTTC. It translates to CASMGGGSGANVLTF.

This clonotype occurred many times. The chain recombines TRBV24-1 with TRBJ2-3; unclear D gene. The CDR3 runs 16 residues. Trimming removed 1 base at V and 0 bases at J, with 10 bases between. CDR1 and CDR2 from the germline V gene are KGHDR and SFDVKD. CDR3 coding DNA: TGTGCCACCAGTGATTTAGGGCAGGCGAGCACAGATACGCAGTATTTT. Residues: CATSDLGQASTDTQYF.

This clonotype was observed at least ten times. The rearrangement joins TRBV20-1 to TRBJ2-7, with 9 positions matching TRBD2. The CDR3 has 14 residues. The germline V gene has CDR1 DFQATT and CDR2 SNEGSKA (reference sequence). With 3 bases clipped from V and 5 bases from J, the junction kept 8 bases outside the gene matches. CDR3 nucleotides: TGCAGTGCTAGCGGGGCTTTAGCGGGGGACGAGCAGTACTTC. It translates to CSASGALAGDEQYF.

The chain couples TRBV3-1 to TRBJ2-7, with no clear D. V lost 2 bases and J 0 bases, leaving 8 bases between the germline ends. The germline gives CDR1 LGHDT, CDR2 YNNKEL (reference sequence). The CDR3 spans 14 residues. The CDR3 sequence: CASSQTTGSYEQYF. DNA for the CDR3: TGTGCCAGCAGCCAAACCACCGGCTCCTACGAGCAGTACTTC.

The sample holds many counts of this clonotype. The gene calls are TRBV29-1 and TRBJ2-1; 8 nucleotides line up with TRBD2. CDR1 and CDR2 (germline): SQVTM, ANQGSEA. This CDR3 comprises 15 residues. Unmatched junction bases numbered 6, after V lost 1 base and J lost 4 bases. CDR3 bases: TGCAGCGTTGAAGGGACGTTAGCGGGGTACAATGAGCAGTTCTTC. It specifies CSVEGTLAGYNEQFF.

This clonotype was detected many times. The chain joins TRBV27 to TRBJ1-2; D is uncertain. Trimming cost V 6 bases and J 0 bases, with 11 bases left between them. CDR1 is MNHEY and CDR2 is SMNVEV in the germline V gene (reference sequence). The CDR3 has 14 amino acids. The CDR3 protein is CASSEQPANYGYTF. For the CDR3, the DNA is TGTGCCAGCAGCGAACAGCCAGCTAACTATGGCTACACCTTC.

This clonotype was picked up many times. This rearrangement joins TRBV6-1 to TRBJ2-7; 9 bases fit TRBD1. V dropped 6 bases and J dropped 5; count of bases not matched to a gene: 8. CDR1 is MNHNS and CDR2 is SASEGT in the germline V gene. This CDR3 comprises 14 residues. The CDR3 region has the DNA TGTGCCAGCAGACACCGGGACAGGGTAAACGAGCAGTACTTC. The encoded protein is CASRHRDRVNEQYF.

This clonotype was picked up many times. This sequence joins TRBV20-1 and TRBJ1-2, with 9 bases aligning to TRBD1. Germline V lookup: CDR1 DFQATT, CDR2 SNEGSKA (reference sequence). V gave up 6 bases and J gave up 7 bases; unmatched junction bases: 18. The CDR3 length is 16 residues. In DNA, the CDR3 is TGCAGTGCCCCTCCCGGGACAGGGAACAGTGGGGGTGGCTACACCTTC. Its protein product is CSAPPGTGNSGGGYTF.